This T cell receptor beta chain was captured in a study of cytomegalovirus exposure and HLA in healthy donors (dated by TCRdb to 2016 to 2017). For the wider study: An earlier analysis of around 600 of the donors reported 250 to 350 Gb of sequence data and around 120 million unique TCR beta sequences from 150 million to 200 million T cells. About 300 gigabases of sequencing data and some 85 million unique TCR sequences were included in an early release covering roughly 600 HLA-typed donors. Of the 300 to 400 genotyped donors, 81% fell in the genetic ancestry cluster associated with self-reported Caucasian donors. The study aimed to test whether cataloging public T cell receptors could reveal signatures of past pathogen exposure. The study profiled the T cell repertoires of more than 500 subjects by immunosequencing and related them to cytomegalovirus serostatus. Along with the approximately 700-subject first cohort, a separate validation cohort of 120 different subjects was used. To predict cytomegalovirus infection status, the study brought together high-throughput TCR immunosequencing, statistical association of individual TCRs with disease status, and machine learning. In a later analysis, previously published TCR beta repertoires from 666 donors were re-analyzed and high-resolution HLA genotyping was added so that TCR occurrence patterns could be studied. Rather than using new phenotypic data, the later analysis identified candidate immune exposures from TCR beta sequences and from how often those sequences occurred across donors. To decide whether each TCR beta V gene segment behaved as functional or pseudogenic, an earlier analysis of approximately 600 of the donors relied on high-throughput TCR beta sequencing. Donor age, sex, ethnicity and CMV serostatus were collected together with the repertoire data. Genome-wide SNP genotypes for about three fifths of the roughly 670 donors were used in a later genetic analysis, which treated that subset as a discovery cohort. Every discovery cohort repertoire had been produced on one sequencing platform. Class I and class II HLA loci were covered by the typing at four-digit resolution. Typing coverage differed by locus: A, B, C, DRB1 and DQB1 were typed in about 620-640 donors, DQA1 in about 500, DPA1 in 600 to 610, and DPB1 in 400 to 490. Because of strong linkage in the cohort, roughly 5 DR-DQ haplotypes were treated as single units for association and clustering. Across some 400 genotyped donors of the cohort, an average of about 200,000 unique TCR beta nucleotide sequences per donor were sequenced, and around 20% of those sequences were non-productive. Summary of the overall study and its limitations: In a later analysis, several top co-occurrence clusters were reported to appear linked to parvovirus B19, influenza, CMV and Epstein-Barr virus. A further reported finding was that TCR beta sequences accurately predicted the HLA-A and HLA-B alleles for most subjects in the first cohort. Most TCR sequences were observed very rarely across donors, whereas some public TCRs were present in many individuals. Because some donors lacked HLA typing at each locus, the association tests relied only on the typed subset. The classifier was reported to diagnose cytomegalovirus status with high specificity and sensitivity in both the original cohort and the validation cohort. Some IMGT-functional V segments, including TRBV6-2 and TRBV6-3, could not be told apart with the 87-base-pair reads, so those segments were excluded. At a false discovery rate of 0.05, a later analysis linked 16,951 TCR beta sequences to specific HLA alleles. In this cohort, only TCR beta chains were sequenced, and detectable features were limited by the absence of alpha or paired-chain data. A total of roughly 160 TCR beta chains were listed by the study as associated with cytomegalovirus. Strong co-occurrence of HLA alleles, especially DR and DQ, made assigning TCR associations to individual alleles difficult. The presence/absence analyses assumed that sequencing depth was roughly uniform across donors, and that assumption may not be true. In a later genetic analysis, a missense DCLRE1C variant was associated with V-gene and J-gene trimming of TCR beta chains, and the association was replicated in an independent cohort. Compared with the roughly 600-donor mean, donors in an Asian-associated ancestry cluster had fewer N-insertions in productive TCRs, according to a later genetic analysis. Linkage disequilibrium might explain the correlated functional status among segregating V segments, but an unknown experimental factor could not be ruled out. Because counts were too low, about 18 rarely observed V segments, including chromosome 9 orphons, were excluded from the earlier analysis of a few hundred of the donors. In an earlier analysis of about 600 of the donors, most TCR beta V segments appeared in productive rearrangements about 87% or about 30% of the time, broadly matching IMGT annotations. It was suggested by the authors that the approach could potentially be generalized to other disease states and immunological phenotypes. For the cohort, immune exposure information was limited to CMV serostatus. The sequencing pipeline was judged likely to have produced a cluster of highly shared sequence variants as a technical artifact. A few of the identified cytomegalovirus-associated TCR beta chains were confirmed in vitro to be specific for cytomegalovirus antigens. Compared with equally common non-associated chains, HLA-associated TCR beta chains in a later analysis were more clonally expanded and had lower generation probabilities. According to a later analysis, TCR association rates differed among HLA loci, with DRB1 alleles showing the most associated TCRs and HLA-C alleles showing the fewest. A later analysis found that most CMV-associated TCR beta chains appeared HLA-restricted, with HLA associations seemingly driven largely by CMV exposure.

V lost 5 bases and J lost 6 bases, and the count of bases not matched to a germline gene is 9. From a lookup of the germline V gene, CDR1 and CDR2 are MNHEY and SVGAGI. From the cysteine up to the phenylalanine, the CDR3 has a length of 14 residues. Left in the record is the CDR3 DNA by itself, 42 bases read in frame from the first base. About this clone: Its target antigen remains unknown. Base quality data are lacking; no much larger clone is found one base away.

The protocol used for the library was the immunoSEQ multiplex PCR assay. For the multiplex PCR, a mixture combining 60 forward primers for TCR Vbeta segments and 13 reverse primers for TCR Jbeta segments was used. A multiplex PCR assay on genomic DNA amplified the CDR3 region of rearranged TCR beta genes. The Illumina HiSeq System was used to sequence the amplified TCR beta libraries as 87-base-pair reads. In the original analysis: In a later analysis, tens of millions of unique TCR beta chains were counted across the 500 to 850 repertoires, and some 10 million of these chains were shared by at least two donors. To remove PCR and sequencing errors, raw reads were error-corrected and collapsed into unique sequences using a nearest-neighbor algorithm that merged closely related sequences. Alignment of CDR3 sequences to IMGT reference sequences was used to assign V, D and J gene segments. Each retained sequence needed at least a six-nucleotide match to both a V gene segment and a J gene segment. Rearrangements were classified as productive when the CDR3 lacked stop codons and remained in frame with V and J, and all other rearrangements were classified as non-productive. CDR3 was defined according to IMGT convention as the region running from the second conserved V-encoded cysteine to the conserved J-encoded phenylalanine. The earlier analysis of about 640 of the donors excluded any sequence lacking an unambiguous match to a single V gene segment. An earlier analysis of a few hundred of the donors classified V segments as functional when productive rearrangements were above 56.7% and as segregating when the standard deviation between donors was above 5%. A statistical classification framework was developed to diagnose cytomegalovirus status using the catalog of TCR beta chain sequences. A later analysis assigned V and J genes by comparing TCR nucleotide sequences with IMGT/GENE-DB human TR gene sequences. A later analysis assigned CDR3 sequences and most-parsimonious VDJ recombination scenarios with the TCRdist pipeline. In a later analysis, each TCR beta chain was defined by its CDR3 amino acid sequence together with its V-gene family, and reads without a unique V-gene family were excluded. In a later analysis, nearly 600 highly shared, low-generation-probability nucleotide sequences were removed to address suspected cross-contamination and a sequencing artifact. In a later analysis, a clonal expansion index was calculated for each public chain from normalized within-repertoire ranks of inferred template counts. A later analysis computed generation probabilities with a VDJ recombination model fitted to out-of-frame rearrangements, and checked the results against IGoR. In a later analysis, hypergeometric tests were used to score TCR-TCR, TCR-HLA and TCR-CMV co-occurrence, with a repertoire-size bias correction applied to TCR pairs. In a later analysis, false discovery rates were estimated by permuting HLA or CMV assignments 20 times. In a later analysis, co-occurring TCRs were grouped using DBSCAN, with TCRdist sequence similarity added in when clustering inside HLA-allele-positive subsets. Repertoires with fewer than 30,000 or more than 120,000 public chains were left out of co-occurrence clustering, as were a handful of repertoires with anomalous nucleotide sharing. Sourced from immuneACCESS, this table was stored by TCRdb with only in-frame sequences that have V and J called. A share of the clones is absent; for the studies checked, an unresolved V gene accounts for under half, and the remainder has no known explanation. D and trimming were read from the DNA, whereas the V and J calls and clone size are those reported in that table. In all, the sample holds 160,000 or so clones, and about 80% of those were seen once. Roughly 2.3% of the sample rests with the top ten.

The cohort comprised 710 or so healthy bone marrow donors. All cohort members were sampled while nominally healthy, although unrecorded immune exposures were likely present. The donor was CMV seronegative and was included in the group of about 400 seronegative cohort members. Every donor gave a peripheral blood sample, and the peripheral blood mononuclear cells from that sample were used for TCR beta sequencing. Genomic DNA was extracted from the blood cell samples with the Qiagen DNeasy Blood Extraction Kit. The chain is made from TRBV6-5 and TRBJ1-1, and 7 junctional nucleotides match TRBD1. The receptor was derived from a man aged 60 to 69 in good health and CMV-seronegative. The material sequenced was PBMCs. The CDR3 protein: CASSNLGTVSEAFF. In nucleotide form, the sequence is TGTGCCAGCAGTAACCTCGGGACAGTCTCTGAAGCTTTCTTT.